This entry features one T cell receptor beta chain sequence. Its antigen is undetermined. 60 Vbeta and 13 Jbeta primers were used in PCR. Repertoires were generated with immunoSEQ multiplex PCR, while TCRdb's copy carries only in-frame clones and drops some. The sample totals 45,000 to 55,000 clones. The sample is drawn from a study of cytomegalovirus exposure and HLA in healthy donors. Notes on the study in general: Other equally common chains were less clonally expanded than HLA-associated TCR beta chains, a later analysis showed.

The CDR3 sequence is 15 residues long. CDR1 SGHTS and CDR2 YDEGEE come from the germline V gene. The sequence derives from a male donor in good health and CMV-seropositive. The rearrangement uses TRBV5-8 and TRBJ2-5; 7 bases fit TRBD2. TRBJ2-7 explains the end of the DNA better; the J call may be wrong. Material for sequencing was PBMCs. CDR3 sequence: CASSLGAGEFYEQYF. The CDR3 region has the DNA TGTGCCAGCAGCTTGGGCGCGGGGGAGTTCTACGAGCAGTACTTC.